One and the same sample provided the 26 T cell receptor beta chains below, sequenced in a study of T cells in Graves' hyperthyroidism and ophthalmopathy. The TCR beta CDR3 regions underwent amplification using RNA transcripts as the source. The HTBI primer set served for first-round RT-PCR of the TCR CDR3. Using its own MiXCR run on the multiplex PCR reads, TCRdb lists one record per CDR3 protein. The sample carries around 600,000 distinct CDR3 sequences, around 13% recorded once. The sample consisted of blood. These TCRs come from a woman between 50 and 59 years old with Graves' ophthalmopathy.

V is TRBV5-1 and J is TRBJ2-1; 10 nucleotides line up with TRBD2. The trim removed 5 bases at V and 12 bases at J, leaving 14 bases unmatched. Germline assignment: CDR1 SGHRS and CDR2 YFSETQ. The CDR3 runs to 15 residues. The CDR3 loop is CASRPSGLALGGQFF. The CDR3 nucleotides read TGCGCCAGCAGGCCTTCGGGACTAGCGCTAGGGGGGCAGTTCTTC.

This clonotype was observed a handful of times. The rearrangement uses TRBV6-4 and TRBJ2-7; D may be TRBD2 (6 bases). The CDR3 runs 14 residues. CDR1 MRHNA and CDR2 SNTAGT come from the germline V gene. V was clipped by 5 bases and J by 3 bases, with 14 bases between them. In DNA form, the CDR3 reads TGTGCCAGCAGTTACGTGGATAGCGGCTACGAGCAGTACTTC. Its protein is CASSYVDSGYEQYF.

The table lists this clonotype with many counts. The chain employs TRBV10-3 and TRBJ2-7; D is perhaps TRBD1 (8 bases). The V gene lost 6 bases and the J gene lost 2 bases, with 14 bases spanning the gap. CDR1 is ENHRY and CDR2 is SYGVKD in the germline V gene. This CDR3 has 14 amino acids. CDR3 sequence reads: CAIRGQGGTYEQYF. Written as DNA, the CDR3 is TGTGCCATCAGAGGACAGGGAGGGACCTACGAGCAGTACTTC.

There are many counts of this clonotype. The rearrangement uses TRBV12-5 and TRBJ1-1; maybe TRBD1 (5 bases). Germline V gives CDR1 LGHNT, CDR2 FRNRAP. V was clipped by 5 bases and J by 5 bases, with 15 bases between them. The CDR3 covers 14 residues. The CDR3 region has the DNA TGTGCTAGTGGTAAGGACGGGACGATAACTGAAGCTTTCTTT. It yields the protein CASGKDGTITEAFF.

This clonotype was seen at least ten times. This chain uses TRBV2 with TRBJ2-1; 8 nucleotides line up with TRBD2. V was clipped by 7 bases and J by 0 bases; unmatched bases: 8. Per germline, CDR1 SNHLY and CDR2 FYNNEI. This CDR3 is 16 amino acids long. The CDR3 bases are TGTGCCAGCATAGGGTCGGGAGGGAGCTCCTACAATGAGCAGTTCTTC. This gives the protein CASIGSGGSSYNEQFF.

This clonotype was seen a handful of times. CDR3 sequence reads: CASSQVAGANTGELFF. The CDR3 nucleotides read TGCGCCAGCAGCCAAGTAGCGGGCGCGAACACCGGGGAGCTGTTTTTT. The chain has TRBV4-3 and TRBJ2-2; 7 positions agree with TRBD2. Germline CDR1 LGHNA, CDR2 YSLEER. The CDR3 totals 16 residues. The trim removed 1 base at V and 0 bases at J, leaving 2 bases unmatched.

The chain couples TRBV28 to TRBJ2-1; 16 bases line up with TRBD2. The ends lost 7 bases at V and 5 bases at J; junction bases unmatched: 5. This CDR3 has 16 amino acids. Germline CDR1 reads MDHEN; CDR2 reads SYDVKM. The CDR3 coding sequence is TGTGCCAGCACCGGGACTAGCGGGAGGGGGGACAATGAGCAGTTCTTC. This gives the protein CASTGTSGRGDNEQFF.

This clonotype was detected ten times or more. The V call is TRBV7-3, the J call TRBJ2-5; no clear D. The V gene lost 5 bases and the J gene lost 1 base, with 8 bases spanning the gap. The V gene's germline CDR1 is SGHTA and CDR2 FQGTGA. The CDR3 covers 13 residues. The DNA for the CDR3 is TGTGCCAGCAGCCGTCGGGTCCAAGAGACCCAGTACTTC. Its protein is CASSRRVQETQYF. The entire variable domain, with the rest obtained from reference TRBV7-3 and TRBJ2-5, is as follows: GAGVSQTPSNKVTEKGKYVELRCDPISGHTALYWYRQSLGQGPEFLIYFQGTGAADDSGLPNDRFFAVRPEGSVSTLKIQRTERGDSAVYLCASSRRVQETQYFGPGTRLLVL.

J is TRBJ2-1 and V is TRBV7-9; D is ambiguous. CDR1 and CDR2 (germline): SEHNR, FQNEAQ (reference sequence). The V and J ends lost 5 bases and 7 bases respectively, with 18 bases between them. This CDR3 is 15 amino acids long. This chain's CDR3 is CASSPVLSGENEQFF. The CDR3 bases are TGTGCCAGCAGCCCAGTTTTATCTGGAGAAAATGAGCAGTTCTTC.

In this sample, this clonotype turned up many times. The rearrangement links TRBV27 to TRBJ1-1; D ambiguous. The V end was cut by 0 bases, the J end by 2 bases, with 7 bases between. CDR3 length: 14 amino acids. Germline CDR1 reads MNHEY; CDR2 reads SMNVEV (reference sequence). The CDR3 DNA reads TGTGCCAGCAGTTTATCGGCACCTAACACTGAAGCTTTCTTT. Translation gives CASSLSAPNTEAFF.

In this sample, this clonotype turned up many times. CDR3 region: CASSLNQGFSDTQYF. The CDR3 nucleotides are TGTGCCAGCAGTTTAAATCAGGGGTTTTCAGATACGCAGTATTTT. The chain couples TRBV12-3 or TRBV12-4 to TRBJ2-3; possible D gene TRBD1, 6 bases. This CDR3 region has 15 residues. The germline V and J ends were trimmed by 2 bases and 4 bases, with 13 bases remaining between them.

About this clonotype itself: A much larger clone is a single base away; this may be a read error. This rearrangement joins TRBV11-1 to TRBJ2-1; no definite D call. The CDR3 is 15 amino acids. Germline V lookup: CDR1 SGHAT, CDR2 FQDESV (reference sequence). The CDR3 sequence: CASGLRALSYNEQFF. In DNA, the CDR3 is TGTGCCAGCGGCTTAAGGGCCCTCTCCTACAATGAGCAGTTCTTC.

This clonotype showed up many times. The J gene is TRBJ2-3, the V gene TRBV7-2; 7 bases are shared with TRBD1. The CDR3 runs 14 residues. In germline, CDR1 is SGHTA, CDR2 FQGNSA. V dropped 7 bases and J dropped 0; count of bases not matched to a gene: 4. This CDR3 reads CASIETGSTDTQYF. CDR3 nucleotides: TGTGCCAGCATCGAGACAGGGAGCACAGATACGCAGTATTTT.

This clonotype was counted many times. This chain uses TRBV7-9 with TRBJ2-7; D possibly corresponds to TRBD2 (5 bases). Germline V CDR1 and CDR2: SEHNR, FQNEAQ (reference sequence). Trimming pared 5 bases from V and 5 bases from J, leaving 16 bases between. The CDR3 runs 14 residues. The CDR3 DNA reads TGTGCCAGCAGCCCAGACTTGCTCGGGGACGAGCAGTACTTC. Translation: CASSPDLLGDEQYF.

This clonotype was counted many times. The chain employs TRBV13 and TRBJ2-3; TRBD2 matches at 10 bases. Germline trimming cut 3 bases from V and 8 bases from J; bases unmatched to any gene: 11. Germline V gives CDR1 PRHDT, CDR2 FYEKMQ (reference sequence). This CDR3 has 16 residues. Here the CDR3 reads CASSLISGRTSGTQYF. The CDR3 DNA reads TGTGCCAGCAGCTTGATTAGCGGGAGGACGAGCGGTACGCAGTATTTT.

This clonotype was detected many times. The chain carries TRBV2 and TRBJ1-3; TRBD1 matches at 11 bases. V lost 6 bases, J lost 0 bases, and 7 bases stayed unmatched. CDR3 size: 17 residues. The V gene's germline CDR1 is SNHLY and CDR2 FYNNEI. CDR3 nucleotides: TGTGCCAGCAGCTTGTGGACAGGGGGCGACTCTGGAAACACCATATATTTT. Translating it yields CASSLWTGGDSGNTIYF.

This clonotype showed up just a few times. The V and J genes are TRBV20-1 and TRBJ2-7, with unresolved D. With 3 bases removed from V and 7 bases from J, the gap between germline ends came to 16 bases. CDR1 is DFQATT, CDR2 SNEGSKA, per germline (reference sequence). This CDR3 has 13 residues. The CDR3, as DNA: TGCAGTGCTAGTTCAGTGAATTCGTGGGAGCAGTACTTC. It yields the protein CSASSVNSWEQYF.

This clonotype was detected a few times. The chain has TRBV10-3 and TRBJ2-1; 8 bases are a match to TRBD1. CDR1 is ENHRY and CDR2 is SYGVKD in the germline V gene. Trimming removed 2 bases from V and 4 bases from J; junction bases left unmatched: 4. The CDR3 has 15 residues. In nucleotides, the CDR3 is TGTGCCATCAGTGAGACAGGGGGAGAGTACAATGAGCAGTTCTTC. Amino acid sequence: CAISETGGEYNEQFF.

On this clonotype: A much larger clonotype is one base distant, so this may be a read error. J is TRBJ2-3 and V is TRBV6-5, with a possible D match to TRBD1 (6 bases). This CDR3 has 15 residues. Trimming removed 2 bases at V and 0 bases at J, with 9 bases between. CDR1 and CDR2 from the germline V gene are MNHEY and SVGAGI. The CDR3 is CASSYGQISTDTQYF. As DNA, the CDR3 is TGTGCCAGCAGTTACGGACAGATTAGCACAGATACGCAGTATTTT.

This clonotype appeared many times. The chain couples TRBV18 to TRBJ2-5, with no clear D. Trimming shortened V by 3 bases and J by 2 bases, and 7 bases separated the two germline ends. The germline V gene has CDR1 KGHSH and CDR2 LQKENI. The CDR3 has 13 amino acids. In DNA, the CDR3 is TGTGCCAGCTCACCGCGACGTCAAGAGACCCAGTACTTC. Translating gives CASSPRRQETQYF. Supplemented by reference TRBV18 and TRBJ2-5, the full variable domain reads NAGVMQNPRHLVRRRGQEARLRCSPMKGHSHVYWYRQLPEEGLKFMVYLQKENIIDESGMPKERFSAEFPKEGPSILRIQQVVRGDSAAYFCASSPRRQETQYFGPGTRLLVL.

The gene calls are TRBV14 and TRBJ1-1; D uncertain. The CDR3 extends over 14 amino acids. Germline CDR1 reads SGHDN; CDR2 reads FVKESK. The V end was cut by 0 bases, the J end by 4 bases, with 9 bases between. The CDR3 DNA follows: TGTGCCAGCAGCCAAGATTCACTTCTCACTGAAGCTTTCTTT. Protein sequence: CASSQDSLLTEAFF.

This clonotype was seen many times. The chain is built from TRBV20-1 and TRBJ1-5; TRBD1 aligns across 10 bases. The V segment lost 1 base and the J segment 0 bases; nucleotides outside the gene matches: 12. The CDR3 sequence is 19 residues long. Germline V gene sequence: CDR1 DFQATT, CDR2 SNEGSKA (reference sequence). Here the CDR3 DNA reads TGCAGTGCTAGAGTGGGGCCGGGACAGGGGCAGTATAGCAATCAGCCCCAGCATTTT. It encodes CSARVGPGQGQYSNQPQHF.

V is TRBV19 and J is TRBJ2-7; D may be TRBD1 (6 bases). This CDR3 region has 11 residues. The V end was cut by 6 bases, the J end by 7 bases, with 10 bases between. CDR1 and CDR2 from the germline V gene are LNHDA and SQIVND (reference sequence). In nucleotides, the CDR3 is TGTGCCAGTAGGGGGGCGTGGGAGCAGTACTTC. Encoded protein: CASRGAWEQYF. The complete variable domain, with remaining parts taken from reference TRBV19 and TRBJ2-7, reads DGGITQSPKYLFRKEGQNVTLSCEQNLNHDAMYWYRQDPGQGLRLIYYSQIVNDFQKGDIAEGYSVSREKKESFPLTVTSAQKNPTAFYLCASRGAWEQYFGPGTRLTVT.

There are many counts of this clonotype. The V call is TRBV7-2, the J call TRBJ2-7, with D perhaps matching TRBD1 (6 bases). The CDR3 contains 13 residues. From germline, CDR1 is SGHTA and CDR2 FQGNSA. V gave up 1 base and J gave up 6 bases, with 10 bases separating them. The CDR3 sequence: CASSLGRDIEQYF. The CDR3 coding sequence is TGTGCCAGCAGCTTAGGCAGGGACATCGAGCAGTACTTC. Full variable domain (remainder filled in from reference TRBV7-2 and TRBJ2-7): GAGVSQSPSNKVTEKGKDVELRCDPISGHTALYWYRQSLGQGLEFLIYFQGNSAPDKSGLPSDRFSAERTGGSVSTLTIQRTQQEDSAVYLCASSLGRDIEQYFGPGTRLTVT.

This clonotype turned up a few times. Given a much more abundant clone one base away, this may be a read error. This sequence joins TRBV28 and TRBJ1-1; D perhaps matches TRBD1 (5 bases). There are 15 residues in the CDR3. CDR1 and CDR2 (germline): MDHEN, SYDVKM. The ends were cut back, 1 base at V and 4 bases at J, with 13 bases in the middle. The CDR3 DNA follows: TGTGCCAGCAGTTTATTCGGGGGGGGGAGCACTGAAGCTTTCTTT. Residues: CASSLFGGGSTEAFF. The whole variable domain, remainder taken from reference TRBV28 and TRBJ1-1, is DVKVTQSSRYLVKRTGEKVFLECVQDMDHENMFWYRQDPGLGLRLIYFSYDVKMKEKGDIPEGYSVSREKKERFSLILESASTNQTSMYLCASSLFGGGSTEAFFGQGTRLTVV.

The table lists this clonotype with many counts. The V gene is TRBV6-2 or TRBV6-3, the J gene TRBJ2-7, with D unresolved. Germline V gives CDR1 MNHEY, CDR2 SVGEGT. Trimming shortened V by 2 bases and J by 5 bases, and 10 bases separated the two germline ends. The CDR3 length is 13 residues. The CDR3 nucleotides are TGTGCCAGCAGTTACCGGCGTCCTAACGAGCAGTACTTC. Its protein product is CASSYRRPNEQYF.